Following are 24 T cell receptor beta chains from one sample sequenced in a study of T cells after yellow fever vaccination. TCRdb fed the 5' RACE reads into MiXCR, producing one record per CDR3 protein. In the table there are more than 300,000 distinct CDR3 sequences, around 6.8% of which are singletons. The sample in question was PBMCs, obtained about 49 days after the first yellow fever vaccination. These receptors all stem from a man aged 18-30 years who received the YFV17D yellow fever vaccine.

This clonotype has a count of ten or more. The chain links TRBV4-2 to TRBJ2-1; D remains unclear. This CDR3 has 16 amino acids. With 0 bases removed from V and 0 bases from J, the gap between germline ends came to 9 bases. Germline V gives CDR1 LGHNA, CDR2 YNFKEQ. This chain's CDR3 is CASSQDVHSSYNEQFF. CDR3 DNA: TGTGCCAGCAGCCAAGACGTTCATAGCTCCTACAATGAGCAGTTCTTC.

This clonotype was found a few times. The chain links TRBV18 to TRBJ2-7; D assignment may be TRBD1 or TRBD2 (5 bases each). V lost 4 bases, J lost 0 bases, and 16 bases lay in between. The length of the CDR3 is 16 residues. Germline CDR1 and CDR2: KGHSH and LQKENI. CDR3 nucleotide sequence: TGTGCCAGCTCACAGATGACTCCCGGGACCTCCTACGAGCAGTACTTC. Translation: CASSQMTPGTSYEQYF.

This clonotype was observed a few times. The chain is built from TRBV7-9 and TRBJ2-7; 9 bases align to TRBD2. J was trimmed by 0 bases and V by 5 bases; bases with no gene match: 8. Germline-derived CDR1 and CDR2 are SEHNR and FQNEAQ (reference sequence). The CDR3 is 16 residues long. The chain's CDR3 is CASSPPSGMSSYEQYV. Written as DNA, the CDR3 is TGTGCCAGCAGCCCCCCTAGCGGGATGAGCTCCTACGAGCAGTACGTC.

The CDR3 region has the DNA TGTGCCAGCAGTTTAGCTCTCGGGTTCCGCAATCAGCCCCAGCATTTT. It specifies CASSLALGFRNQPQHF. V usage is TRBV12-3 or TRBV12-4 and J usage is TRBJ1-5, with D hard to call. The CDR3 has 16 residues. V was clipped by 0 bases and J by 2 bases, with 11 bases between them.

CDR3 nucleotide sequence: TGTGCCAGCAGAGGCCCAGCGGGGGGGCGGTCAGATACGCAGTATTTT. Its protein is CASRGPAGGRSDTQYF. V is TRBV6-1 and J is TRBJ2-3; TRBD2 aligns across 10 bases. The ends lost 6 bases at V and 4 bases at J; junction bases unmatched: 10. CDR1 MNHNS and CDR2 SASEGT come from the germline V gene. The length of the CDR3 is 16 residues.

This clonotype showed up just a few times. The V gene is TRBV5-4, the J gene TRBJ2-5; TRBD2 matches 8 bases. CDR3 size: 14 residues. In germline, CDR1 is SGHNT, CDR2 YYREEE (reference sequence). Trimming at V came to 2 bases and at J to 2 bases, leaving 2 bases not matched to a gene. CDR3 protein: CASSFSGVQETQYF. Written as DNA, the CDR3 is TGTGCCAGCAGCTTTAGCGGGGTTCAAGAGACCCAGTACTTC.

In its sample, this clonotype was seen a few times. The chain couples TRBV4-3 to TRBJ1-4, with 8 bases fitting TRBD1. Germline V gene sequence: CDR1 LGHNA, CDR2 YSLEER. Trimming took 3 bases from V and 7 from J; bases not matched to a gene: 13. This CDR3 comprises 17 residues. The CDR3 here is CASSQGVSQGAPEKLFF. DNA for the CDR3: TGCGCCAGCAGCCAGGGGGTTAGTCAGGGGGCGCCTGAAAAACTGTTTTTT.

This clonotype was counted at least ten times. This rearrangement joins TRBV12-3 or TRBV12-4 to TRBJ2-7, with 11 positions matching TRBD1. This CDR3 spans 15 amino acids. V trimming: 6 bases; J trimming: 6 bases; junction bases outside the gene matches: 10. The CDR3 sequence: CASSPGTGGLGEQYV. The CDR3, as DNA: TGTGCCAGCAGCCCCGGGACAGGGGGTTTGGGCGAGCAGTACGTC.

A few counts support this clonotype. The CDR3 region is CASSLQGLAGANVLTF. For the CDR3, the DNA is TGCGCCAGCAGCTTACAGGGCCTCGCGGGGGCCAACGTCCTGACTTTC. J is TRBJ2-6 and V is TRBV5-1; perhaps TRBD1 as D (6 bases). Germline values: CDR1 SGHRS, CDR2 YFSETQ. The CDR3 is made up of 16 amino acids. V lost 2 bases to trimming and J lost 4 bases, with 13 bases between them.

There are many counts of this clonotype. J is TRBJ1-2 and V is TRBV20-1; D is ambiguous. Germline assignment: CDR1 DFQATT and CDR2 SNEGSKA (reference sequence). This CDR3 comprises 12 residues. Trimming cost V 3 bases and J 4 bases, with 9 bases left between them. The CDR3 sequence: CSARWLLYGYTF. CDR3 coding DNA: TGCAGTGCTAGGTGGCTCCTCTATGGCTACACCTTC.

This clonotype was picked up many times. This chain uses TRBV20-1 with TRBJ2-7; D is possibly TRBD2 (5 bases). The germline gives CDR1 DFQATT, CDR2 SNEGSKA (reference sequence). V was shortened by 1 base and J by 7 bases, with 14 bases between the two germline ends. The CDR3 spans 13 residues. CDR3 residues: CSARVPDSGEQYF. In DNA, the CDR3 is TGCAGTGCTAGAGTCCCGGACTCGGGGGAGCAGTACTTC.

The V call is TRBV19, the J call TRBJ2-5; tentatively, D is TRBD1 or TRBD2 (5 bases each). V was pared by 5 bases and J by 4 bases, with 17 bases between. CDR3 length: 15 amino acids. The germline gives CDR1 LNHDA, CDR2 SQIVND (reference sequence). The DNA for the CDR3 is TGTGCCAGTAGTCCCGGACCCGGGACCTCAGAGACCCAGTACTTC. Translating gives CASSPGPGTSETQYF.

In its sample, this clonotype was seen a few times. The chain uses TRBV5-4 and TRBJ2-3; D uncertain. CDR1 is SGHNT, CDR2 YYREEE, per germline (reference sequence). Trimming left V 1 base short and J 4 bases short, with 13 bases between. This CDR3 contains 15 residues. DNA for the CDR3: TGTGCCAGCAGCTTGTTTGTATCCTCGGCAGATACGCAGTATTTT. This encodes CASSLFVSSADTQYF.

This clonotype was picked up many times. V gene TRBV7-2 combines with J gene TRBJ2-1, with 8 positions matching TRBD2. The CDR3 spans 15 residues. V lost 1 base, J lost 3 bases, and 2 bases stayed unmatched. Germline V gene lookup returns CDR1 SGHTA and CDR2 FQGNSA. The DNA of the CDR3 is TGTGCCAGCAGCTTAGGTGCGGGGGGCTACAATGAGCAGTTCTTC. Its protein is CASSLGAGGYNEQFF.

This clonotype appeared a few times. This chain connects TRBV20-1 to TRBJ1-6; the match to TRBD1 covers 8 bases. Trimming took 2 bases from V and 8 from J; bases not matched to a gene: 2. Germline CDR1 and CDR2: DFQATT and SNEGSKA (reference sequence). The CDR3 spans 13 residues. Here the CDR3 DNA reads TGCAGTGCTAGACCGACAGGGGATTCACCCCTCCACTTT. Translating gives CSARPTGDSPLHF.

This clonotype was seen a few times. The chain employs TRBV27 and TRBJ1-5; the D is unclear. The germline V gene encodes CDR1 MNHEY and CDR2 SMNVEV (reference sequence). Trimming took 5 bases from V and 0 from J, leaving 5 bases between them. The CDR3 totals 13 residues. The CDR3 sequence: CASSTVSNQPQHF. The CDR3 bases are TGTGCCAGCAGTACGGTTAGCAATCAGCCCCAGCATTTT.

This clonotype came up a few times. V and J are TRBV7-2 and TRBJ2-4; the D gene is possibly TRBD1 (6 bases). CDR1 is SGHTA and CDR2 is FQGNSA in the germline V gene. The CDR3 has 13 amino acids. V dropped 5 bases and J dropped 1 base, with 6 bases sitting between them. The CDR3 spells CASSQGAKNIQYF. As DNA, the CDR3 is TGTGCCAGCAGCCAGGGGGCCAAAAACATTCAGTACTTC.

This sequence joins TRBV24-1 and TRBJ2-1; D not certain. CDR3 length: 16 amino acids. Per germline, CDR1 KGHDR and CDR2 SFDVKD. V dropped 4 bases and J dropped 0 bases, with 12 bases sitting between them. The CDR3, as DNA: TGTGCCACCAGTGAACAGACATCAAGCTCCTACAATGAGCAGTTCTTC. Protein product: CATSEQTSSSYNEQFF.

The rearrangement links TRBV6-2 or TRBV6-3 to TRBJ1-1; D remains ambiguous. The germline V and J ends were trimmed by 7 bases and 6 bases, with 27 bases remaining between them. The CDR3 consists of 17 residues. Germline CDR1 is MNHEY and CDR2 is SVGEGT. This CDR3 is CASTPNAGGTRVPEAFF. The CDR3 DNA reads TGTGCCAGCACCCCGAATGCCGGTGGAACCCGGGTCCCTGAAGCTTTCTTT.

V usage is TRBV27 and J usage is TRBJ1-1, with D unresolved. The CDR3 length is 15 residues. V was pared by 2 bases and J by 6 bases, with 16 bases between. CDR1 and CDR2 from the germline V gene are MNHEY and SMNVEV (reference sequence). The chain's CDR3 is CASSLGDVAGAEAFF. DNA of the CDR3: TGTGCCAGCAGTTTAGGAGACGTGGCGGGAGCTGAAGCTTTCTTT.

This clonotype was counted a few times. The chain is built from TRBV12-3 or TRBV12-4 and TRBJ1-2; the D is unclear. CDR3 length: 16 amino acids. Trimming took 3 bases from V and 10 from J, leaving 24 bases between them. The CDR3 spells CASSFWQPIEPDVYTF. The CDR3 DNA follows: TGTGCCAGCAGTTTCTGGCAACCCATTGAGCCTGATGTCTACACCTTC.

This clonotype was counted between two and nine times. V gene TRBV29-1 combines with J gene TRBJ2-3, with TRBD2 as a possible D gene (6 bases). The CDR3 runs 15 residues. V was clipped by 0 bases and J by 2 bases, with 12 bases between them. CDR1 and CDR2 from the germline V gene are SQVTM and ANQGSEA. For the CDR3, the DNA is TGCAGCGTTGAAGATGAGGGAGGTTACACAGATACGCAGTATTTT. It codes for CSVEDEGGYTDTQYF.

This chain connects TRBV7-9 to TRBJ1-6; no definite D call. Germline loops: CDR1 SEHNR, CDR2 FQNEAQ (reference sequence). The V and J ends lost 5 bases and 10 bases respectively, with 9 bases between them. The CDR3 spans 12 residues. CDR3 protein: CASSLQSSPLHF. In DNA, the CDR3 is TGTGCCAGCAGCCTCCAATCCTCACCCCTCCACTTT.

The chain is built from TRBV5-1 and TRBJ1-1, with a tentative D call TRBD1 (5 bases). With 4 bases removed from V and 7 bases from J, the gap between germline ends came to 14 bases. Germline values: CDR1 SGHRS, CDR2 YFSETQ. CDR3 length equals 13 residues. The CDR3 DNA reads TGCGCCAGCAGCATCAGGGTCTTGGGTGAAGCTTTCTTT. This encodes CASSIRVLGEAFF.